The clone carrying this TCR beta chain was found many times. The antigen is not known. The source of the sample is a study of blood T cells in healthy people across ages. Whenever a sample was processed, at least 6.5 million PBMCs were isolated. Per sample, no less than 5.5 micrograms of total RNA were extracted. A second about 6 to 12 cycle PCR used barcoded and J-beta primers. TCRdb reprocessed the 5' RACE reads via MiXCR and lists one record per CDR3 protein. The sample carries 1.5 million to 2 million distinct CDR3 sequences, 28% recorded once. V shed 4 bases, J shed 8 bases, and the junction held 11 bases outside the gene matches. This CDR3 has 15 amino acids. CDR1 is SGHDT and CDR2 is YYEEEE in the germline V gene. Study-level results: What prevented conclusive comparison of naive and antigen-experienced cells was that PBMCs were unsorted. When set beside aged donors, long-lived donors presented more naive CD4+ cells and higher diversity.

The sequenced sample consisted of blood. This receptor was taken from a woman aged 25 to 39 in good health. The V call is TRBV5-6, the J call TRBJ1-4, with 7 bases aligning to TRBD1. DNA for the CDR3: TGTGCCAGCAGCGTCTTAACAGGGGCCAGGGAAAAACTGTTTTTT. Protein sequence: CASSVLTGAREKLFF.